The clone carrying this T cell receptor (beta chain) appeared many times. TCRdb reanalysed the reads using MiXCR and keeps one entry per CDR3 protein. The sample holds some 320,000 distinct CDR3 sequences, 9.5% seen once. These data belong to a study of T cell repertoires in cytomegalovirus infection. Study-level background: CMV infection and matching HLA type were both indicated by public TCR beta signatures.

Material for sequencing was PBMCs. The receptor's source is a human donor in good health (CMV status not recorded). Some clones in this sample may be carry-over from other donors' samples.

For the CDR3, the DNA is TGTGCCAGCAGCTCACAACAGGGGCCCCGAAACATTCAGTACTTC. Amino acids: CASSSQQGPRNIQYF. The rearrangement links TRBV7-2 to TRBJ2-4; 7 positions agree with TRBD1. Germline CDR1 SGHTA, CDR2 FQGNSA. V was pared by 4 bases and J by 6 bases, with 9 bases of the junction left unmatched. This CDR3 is 15 amino acids long. Using reference TRBV7-2 and TRBJ2-4 for the parts outside the CDR3, the full variable domain is GAGVSQSPSNKVTEKGKDVELRCDPISGHTALYWYRQSLGQGLEFLIYFQGNSAPDKSGLPSDRFSAERTGGSVSTLTIQRTQQEDSAVYLCASSSQQGPRNIQYFGAGTRLSVL.